This T cell receptor (beta chain) comes out of a study of CD8+ T cells in alopecia areata. Background on the study: Affected scalp percentage determined the severity score of treated patients.

RNA was extracted and reverse transcribed into cDNA as the sequencing template. Clones were read by immunoSEQ multiplex PCR, and TCRdb kept only the in-frame ones, dropping some. The data contain 95,000 to 100,000 clones, around 55% of them singletons. Treatment in this sample: oral pan-JAK inhibitor, 5-10 mg twice daily. The CDR3 is made up of 15 amino acids. Germline lookup yields CDR1 SGHVS and CDR2 FNYEAQ. The V gene end was trimmed by 4 bases and the J gene end by 6 bases; junction bases not matched to a gene: 10. The source was CD8+ T cells sorted from blood, collected at week 4, from a patient treated with tofacitinib. The chain has TRBV7-6 and TRBJ1-2, with 8 bases matching TRBD1. The TCR comes from a human donor with alopecia areata. The CDR3 reads CASSSTHRTGNGYTF. The CDR3 coding sequence is TGTGCCAGCAGCTCAACCCATCGGACAGGGAATGGCTACACCTTC.